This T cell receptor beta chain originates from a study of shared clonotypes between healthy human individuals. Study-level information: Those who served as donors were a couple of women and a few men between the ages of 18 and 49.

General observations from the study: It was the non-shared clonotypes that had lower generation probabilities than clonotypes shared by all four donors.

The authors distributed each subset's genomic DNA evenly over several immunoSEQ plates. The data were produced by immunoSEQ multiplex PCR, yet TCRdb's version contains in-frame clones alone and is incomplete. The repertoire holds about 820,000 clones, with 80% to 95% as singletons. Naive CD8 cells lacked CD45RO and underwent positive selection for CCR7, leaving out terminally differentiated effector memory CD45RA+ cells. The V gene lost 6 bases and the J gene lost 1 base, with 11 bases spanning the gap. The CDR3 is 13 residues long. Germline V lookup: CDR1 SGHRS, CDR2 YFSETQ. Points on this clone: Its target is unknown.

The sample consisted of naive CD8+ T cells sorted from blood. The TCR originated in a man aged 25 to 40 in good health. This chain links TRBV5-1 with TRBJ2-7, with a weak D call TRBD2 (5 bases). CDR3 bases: TGCGCCAGCAAGGACGGACTGTCCTACGAGCAGTACTTC. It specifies CASKDGLSYEQYF.